The next 6 T cell receptor beta chains were all read from a single sample in a study of lymphopenia after photon versus proton radiotherapy. The table came from immunoSEQ multiplex PCR; TCRdb's copy has only in-frame clones and leaves some out. The sample has 75,000 to 90,000 clones, around four fifths seen once. The sequences come from peripheral blood, collected from a patient treated with proton-based radiotherapy. Receptor source: a man in his 60s with pancreatic cancer.

The chain combines TRBV2 with TRBJ1-1; the D gene is possibly TRBD1 (5 bases). CDR1 and CDR2 from the germline V gene are SNHLY and FYNNEI. The CDR3 totals 15 residues. Trimming shortened V by 6 bases and J by 2 bases, and 16 bases separated the two germline ends. As DNA, the CDR3 is TGTGCCAGCAGGGTCTTGGGGGGAATTAACACTGAAGCTTTCTTT. This codes for CASRVLGGINTEAFF.

V gene TRBV2 combines with J gene TRBJ1-3, with no clear D. Germline loops: CDR1 SNHLY, CDR2 FYNNEI. Trimming removed 9 bases at V and 0 bases at J, with 9 bases between. The CDR3 totals 13 residues. CDR3 DNA sequence: TGTGCCAGAGGGCTTCTCTCTGGAAACACCATATATTTT. Translating gives CARGLLSGNTIYF.

This clone was recorded a few times. The genes are TRBV2 and TRBJ2-7; 10 nucleotides line up with TRBD2. The V gene's germline CDR1 is SNHLY and CDR2 FYNNEI. CDR3 size: 17 residues. V lost 7 bases to trimming and J lost 2 bases; unmatched junction nucleotides: 14. The CDR3 DNA reads as TGTGCCAGCACCGAGCGGCTAGCGGGAGCCAAACCCTACGAGCAGTACTTC. Translated, it gives CASTERLAGAKPYEQYF.

This clone occurred once. The chain has TRBV10-3 and TRBJ2-1, with 7 bases that match TRBD2. CDR1 ENHRY and CDR2 SYGVKD come from the germline V gene. V shed 6 bases, J shed 8 bases, and the junction held 13 bases outside the gene matches. This CDR3 is 15 amino acids long. CDR3 in amino acids: CAISGGLSSGDEQFF. As DNA, the CDR3 is TGTGCCATCAGCGGGGGGTTATCCAGTGGCGATGAGCAGTTCTTC.

The chain employs TRBV2 and TRBJ2-3; 12 nucleotides align to TRBD1. V lost 7 bases, J lost 1 base, and 3 bases stayed unmatched. From germline, CDR1 is SNHLY and CDR2 FYNNEI. The CDR3 contains 15 residues. CDR3: CASKGQGAGTDTQYF. The CDR3 coding sequence is TGTGCCAGCAAGGGACAGGGGGCGGGCACAGATACGCAGTATTTT.

As DNA, the CDR3 is TGTGCCAGCAGTTTGGCGGGCACCTTGAGGAATGAGCAGTTCTTC. This translates into CASSLAGTLRNEQFF. This chain joins TRBV28 and TRBJ2-1, with TRBD2 as a possible D gene (5 bases). V was shortened by 3 bases and J by 7 bases, with 16 bases between the two germline ends. The V gene's germline CDR1 is MDHEN and CDR2 SYDVKM. There are 15 residues in the CDR3.